Listed here are 19 T cell receptor beta chains from one sample, sequenced in a study of T cells in Graves' hyperthyroidism and ophthalmopathy. TCR beta CDR3 regions were amplified from RNA transcripts. The study used the HTBI primer set for a first-round RT-PCR of the TCR CDR3. TCRdb reanalysed the multiplex PCR reads using MiXCR and keeps one entry per CDR3 protein. The data hold 490,000 or so distinct CDR3 sequences, with over 45% observed a single time. Input material: peripheral blood or thyroid tissue (not recorded which). These receptor sequences come from an adult woman with Graves' disease, either hyperthyroidism or ophthalmopathy (not recorded which).

The chain uses TRBV5-1 and TRBJ2-7; D possibly corresponds to TRBD1 (7 bases). Trimming took 4 bases from V and 3 from J, leaving 17 bases between them. The CDR3 extends over 15 amino acids. Per the germline V gene, CDR1 is SGHRS and CDR2 is YFSETQ. The CDR3 sequence is CASSVSRQGLYEQYF. CDR3 coding DNA: TGCGCCAGCAGCGTATCACGACAGGGACTCTACGAGCAGTACTTC.

The chain employs TRBV7-9 and TRBJ1-1; perhaps TRBD1 as D (6 bases). The length of the CDR3 is 14 residues. V was cut by 5 bases and J by 4 bases, with 14 bases left in between. The V gene's germline CDR1 is SEHNR and CDR2 FQNEAQ (reference sequence). DNA for the CDR3: TGTGCCAGCAGCCGACAGGCTGTGGGCACTGAAGCTTTCTTT. Its translation: CASSRQAVGTEAFF.

V is TRBV5-1 and J is TRBJ1-1, with unresolved D. This CDR3 is built from 13 residues. V shed 4 bases and J shed 6 bases, with 13 bases lying between them. Germline assignment: CDR1 SGHRS and CDR2 YFSETQ. The CDR3 sequence: CASSLSDQAEAFF. In DNA form, the CDR3 reads TGCGCCAGCAGCCTCAGTGATCAAGCTGAAGCTTTCTTT. The full variable domain, in which reference TRBV5-1 and TRBJ1-1 provide the parts outside the CDR3, is KAGVTQTPRYLIKTRGQQVTLSCSPISGHRSVSWYQQTPGQGLQFLFEYFSETQRNKGNFPGRFSGRQFSNSRSEMNVSTLELGDSALYLCASSLSDQAEAFFGQGTRLTVV.

This clonotype was counted a few times. The chain combines TRBV20-1 with TRBJ1-1; 7 bases line up with TRBD1. With V trimmed by 5 bases and J by 4 bases, 13 bases remained unmatched. There are 15 residues in the CDR3. Germline V CDR1 and CDR2: DFQATT, SNEGSKA (reference sequence). The CDR3 DNA sequence: TGCAGTGCTCCATCCCCCCGACAGGGACTCACTGAAGCTTTCTTT. Translation: CSAPSPRQGLTEAFF.

There are many counts of this clonotype. This chain connects TRBV2 to TRBJ2-5; D call uncertain. V was cut by 5 bases and J by 6 bases, with 4 bases left in between. Germline V lookup: CDR1 SNHLY, CDR2 FYNNEI. The CDR3 runs to 10 residues. In DNA, the CDR3 is TGTGCCAGCAGTCGAAAGACCCAGTACTTC. It codes for CASSRKTQYF.

The table lists this clonotype with a few counts. This chain connects TRBV20-1 to TRBJ1-6, with D uncertain. CDR3 length equals 11 residues. Trimming cost V 5 bases and J 14 bases, with 13 bases left between them. The germline V gene encodes CDR1 DFQATT and CDR2 SNEGSKA (reference sequence). The CDR3: CSAPDPTSLHF. The CDR3 DNA is TGCAGTGCTCCTGACCCGACGTCCCTCCACTTT.

This clonotype has more than one count but fewer than ten. The rearrangement uses TRBV19 and TRBJ1-4, with unresolved D. V shed 2 bases and J shed 8 bases, with 6 bases lying between them. Germline V lookup: CDR1 LNHDA, CDR2 SQIVND (reference sequence). The CDR3 length is 12 residues. The CDR3 here is CASSITGEKLFF. The DNA for the CDR3 is TGTGCCAGTAGTATAACGGGCGAAAAACTGTTTTTT. The full variable domain, in which reference TRBV19 and TRBJ1-4 provide the parts outside the CDR3, is DGGITQSPKYLFRKEGQNVTLSCEQNLNHDAMYWYRQDPGQGLRLIYYSQIVNDFQKGDIAEGYSVSREKKESFPLTVTSAQKNPTAFYLCASSITGEKLFFGSGTQLSVL.

This clonotype appeared many times. The rearrangement links TRBV5-4 to TRBJ2-5; 8 nucleotides align to TRBD1. CDR3 length: 14 amino acids. V dropped 1 base and J dropped 2; count of bases not matched to a gene: 1. CDR1 is SGHNT, CDR2 YYREEE, per germline (reference sequence). CDR3: CASSLRTGQETQYF. The CDR3 coding sequence is TGTGCCAGCAGCTTGCGGACAGGGCAAGAGACCCAGTACTTC.

In its sample, this clonotype was seen many times. V and J are TRBV5-1 and TRBJ2-2, with D unresolved. Trimming took off 5 bases at V and 8 bases at J, with 13 bases between the two ends. Germline-derived CDR1 and CDR2 are SGHRS and YFSETQ. CDR3 length: 13 residues. For the CDR3, the DNA is TGCGCCAGCAGTTCGTCAGCTTGGGGGGAGCTGTTTTTT. This encodes CASSSSAWGELFF.

This clonotype appeared a single time. Lacking the conserved final phenylalanine or tryptophan, this CDR3 likely reflects a read error. This rearrangement joins TRBV5-1 to TRBJ1-2; the D is unclear. Germline CDR1 reads SGHRS; CDR2 reads YFSETQ. V lost 0 bases and J 2 bases, leaving 11 bases between the germline ends. The CDR3 runs to 15 residues. The CDR3 coding sequence is TGCGCCAGCAGCTTGGATCCTACGTGGAACTATGGCTACACCCTC. As protein: CASSLDPTWNYGYTL.

V and J are TRBV19 and TRBJ2-7; perhaps TRBD1 as D (6 bases). CDR1 and CDR2 (germline): LNHDA, SQIVND (reference sequence). CDR3 length equals 14 residues. The V end was cut by 5 bases, the J end by 2 bases, with 13 bases between. The CDR3 nucleotides read TGTGCCAGTAGTTATCCTGGACAGACCTACGAGCAGTACTTC. This codes for CASSYPGQTYEQYF.

This clonotype was observed many times. The gene calls are TRBV7-2 and TRBJ1-2, with TRBD1 identical over 7 bases. This CDR3 region has 16 residues. The V segment lost 1 base and the J segment 0 bases; nucleotides outside the gene matches: 5. The V gene's germline CDR1 is SGHTA and CDR2 FQGNSA. The CDR3 protein is CASSLGAQGTNYGYTF. As DNA, the CDR3 is TGTGCCAGCAGCTTAGGGGCACAGGGGACTAACTATGGCTACACCTTC.

Many counts were recorded for this clonotype. The chain uses TRBV7-9 and TRBJ1-2; D not resolved. V was pared by 4 bases and J by 2 bases, with 8 bases between. This CDR3 is 13 amino acids long. Germline V gene sequence: CDR1 SEHNR, CDR2 FQNEAQ (reference sequence). The chain's CDR3 is CASSSGRNYGYTF. The CDR3 DNA sequence: TGTGCCAGCAGCTCCGGACGGAACTATGGCTACACCTTC.

Only a few counts were recorded for this clonotype. The V call is TRBV5-1, the J call TRBJ1-5; 7 nucleotides match TRBD1. V gave up 4 bases and J gave up 4 bases; unmatched junction bases: 8. This CDR3 region has 15 residues. CDR1 and CDR2 from the germline V gene are SGHRS and YFSETQ. The CDR3 region is CASSPVGGANQPQHF. The CDR3, as DNA: TGCGCCAGCAGCCCGGTAGGGGGCGCAAATCAGCCCCAGCATTTT.

The chain has TRBV6-5 and TRBJ2-7; no definite D call. Germline CDR1 is MNHEY and CDR2 is SVGAGI. The CDR3 is made up of 14 amino acids. Trimming took off 2 bases at V and 0 bases at J, with 8 bases between the two ends. CDR3 nucleotides: TGTGCCAGCAGTTACGGTGCCAGCTCCTACGAGCAGTACTTC. It codes for CASSYGASSYEQYF.

This clonotype was counted many times. In DNA, the CDR3 is TGTGCCAGCAGTTACTCAGGACAGGGCGTGAACACTGAAGCTTTCTTT. Its translation: CASSYSGQGVNTEAFF. The chain has TRBV6-2 or TRBV6-3 and TRBJ1-1, with 8 bases aligning to TRBD1. CDR1 MNHEY and CDR2 SVGEGT come from the germline V gene. This CDR3 is 16 amino acids long. V was pared by 0 bases and J by 0 bases, with 3 bases of the junction left unmatched.

The chain uses TRBV10-2 and TRBJ2-5; TRBD2 matches 14 bases. J was trimmed by 5 bases and V by 4 bases; bases with no gene match: 0. Germline CDR1 reads WSHSY; CDR2 reads SAAADI. The CDR3 is 14 amino acids. The CDR3 loop is CASSGTSGGETQYF. The CDR3, as DNA: TGCGCCAGCAGTGGGACTAGCGGGGGGGAGACCCAGTACTTC.

This chain uses TRBV24-1 with TRBJ1-2; D may be TRBD1 (5 bases). This CDR3 comprises 13 residues. Trimming pared 3 bases from V and 7 bases from J, leaving 11 bases between. Germline loops: CDR1 KGHDR, CDR2 SFDVKD. The CDR3 DNA sequence: TGTGCCACCAGTGATGCAGGGCTTGCTGGCTACACCTTC. Translating gives CATSDAGLAGYTF.

The sample holds many counts of this clonotype. In nucleotides, the CDR3 is TGCAGTGCTACTAGGGGGCTCGATGGCTACACCTTC. Amino acid sequence: CSATRGLDGYTF. This chain joins TRBV20-1 and TRBJ1-2, with TRBD1 identical over 7 bases. V lost 4 bases to trimming and J lost 6 bases; unmatched junction nucleotides: 5. This CDR3 is built from 12 residues. Germline CDR1 reads DFQATT; CDR2 reads SNEGSKA (reference sequence).